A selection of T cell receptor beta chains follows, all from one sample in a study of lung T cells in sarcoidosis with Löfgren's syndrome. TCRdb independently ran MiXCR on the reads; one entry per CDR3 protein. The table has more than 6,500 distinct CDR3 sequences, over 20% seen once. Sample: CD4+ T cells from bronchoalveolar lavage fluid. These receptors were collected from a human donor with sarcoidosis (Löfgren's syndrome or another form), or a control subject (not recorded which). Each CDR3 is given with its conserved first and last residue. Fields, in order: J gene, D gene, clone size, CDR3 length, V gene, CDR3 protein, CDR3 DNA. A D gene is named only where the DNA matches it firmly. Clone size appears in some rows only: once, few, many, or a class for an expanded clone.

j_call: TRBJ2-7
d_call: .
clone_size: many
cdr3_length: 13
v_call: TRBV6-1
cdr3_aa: CASTAPASYEQYF
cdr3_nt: TGTGCCAGCACCGCGCCGGCTTCCTACGAGCAGTACTTC

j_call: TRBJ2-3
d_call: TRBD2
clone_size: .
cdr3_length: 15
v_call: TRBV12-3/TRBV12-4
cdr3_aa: CASSPTSGGAYTQYF
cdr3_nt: TGTGCCAGCAGTCCAACTAGCGGGGGGGCATATACGCAGTATTTT

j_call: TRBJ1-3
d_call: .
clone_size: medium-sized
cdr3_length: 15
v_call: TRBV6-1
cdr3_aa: CASMRRSLGENTIYF
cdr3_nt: TGTGCCAGCATGAGGAGATCCCTAGGTGAAAACACCATATATTTT

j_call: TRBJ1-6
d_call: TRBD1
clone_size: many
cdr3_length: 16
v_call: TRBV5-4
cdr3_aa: CASSPGQGAQGSPLHF
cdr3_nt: TGTGCCAGCAGCCCGGGACAGGGGGCGCAAGGTTCACCCCTCCACTTT

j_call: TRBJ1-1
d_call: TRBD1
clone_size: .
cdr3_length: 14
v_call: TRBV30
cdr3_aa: CAWSVQGSFGEAFF
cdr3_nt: TGTGCCTGGAGTGTACAGGGGTCCTTTGGTGAAGCTTTCTTT

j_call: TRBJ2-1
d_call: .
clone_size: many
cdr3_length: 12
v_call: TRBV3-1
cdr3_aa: CASSSYMNEQFF
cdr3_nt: TGTGCCAGCAGCTCCTACATGAATGAGCAGTTCTTC

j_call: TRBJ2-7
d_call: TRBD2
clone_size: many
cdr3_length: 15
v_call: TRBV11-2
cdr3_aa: CASSLKSGGPYEQYF
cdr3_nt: TGTGCCAGCAGCCTGAAGAGCGGGGGACCCTACGAGCAGTACTTC

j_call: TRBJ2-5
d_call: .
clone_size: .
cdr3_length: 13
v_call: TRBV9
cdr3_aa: CASSATLQETQYF
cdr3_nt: TGTGCCAGCAGCGCGACGCTCCAAGAGACCCAGTACTTC

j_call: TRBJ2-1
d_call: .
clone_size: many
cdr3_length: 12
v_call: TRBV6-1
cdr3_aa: CASNSSPNEQFF
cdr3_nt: TGTGCCAGCAATAGTAGCCCCAATGAGCAGTTCTTC

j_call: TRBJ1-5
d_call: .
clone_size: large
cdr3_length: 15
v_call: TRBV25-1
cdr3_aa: CASSPPDTSNQPQHF
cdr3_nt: TGTGCCAGCAGCCCCCCTGACACGAGCAATCAGCCCCAGCATTTT

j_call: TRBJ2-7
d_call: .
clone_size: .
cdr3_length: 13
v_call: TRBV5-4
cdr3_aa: CASSWAAESKQYF
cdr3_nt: TGTGCCAGCAGCTGGGCGGCAGAGAGCAAGCAGTACTTC

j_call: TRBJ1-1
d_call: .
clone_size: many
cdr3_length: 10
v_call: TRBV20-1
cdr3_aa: CSARFTEAFF
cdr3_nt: TGCAGTGCTAGATTCACTGAAGCTTTCTTT

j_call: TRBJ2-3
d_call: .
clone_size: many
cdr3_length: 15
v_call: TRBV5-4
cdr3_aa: CASSLEGVGTDTQYF
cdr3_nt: TGTGCCAGCAGCTTGGAGGGCGTTGGCACAGATACGCAGTATTTT

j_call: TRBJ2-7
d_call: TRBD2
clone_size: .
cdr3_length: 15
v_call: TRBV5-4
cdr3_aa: CASSPRTGGGVEQYF
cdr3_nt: TGTGCCAGCAGCCCCCGGACTGGCGGGGGTGTAGAGCAGTACTTC

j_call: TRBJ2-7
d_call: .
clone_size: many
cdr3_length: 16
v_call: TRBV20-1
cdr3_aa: CSARAGVPGPEGEQYF
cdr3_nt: TGCAGTGCTAGGGCCGGTGTCCCGGGACCAGAAGGAGAGCAGTACTTC

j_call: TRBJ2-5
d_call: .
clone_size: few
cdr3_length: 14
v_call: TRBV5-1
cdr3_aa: CASSLSGFSETQYF
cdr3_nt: TGCGCCAGCAGCTTGAGTGGGTTTTCAGAGACCCAGTACTTC

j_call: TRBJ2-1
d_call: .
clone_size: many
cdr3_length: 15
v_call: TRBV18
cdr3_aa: CASSQGVARDNEQFF
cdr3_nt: TGTGCCAGCTCACAAGGCGTAGCGAGAGACAATGAGCAGTTCTTC

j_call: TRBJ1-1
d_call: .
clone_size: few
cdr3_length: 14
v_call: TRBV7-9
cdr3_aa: CASSLTAGNTEAFF
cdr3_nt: TGTGCCAGCAGCTTAACTGCCGGGAACACTGAAGCTTTCTTT

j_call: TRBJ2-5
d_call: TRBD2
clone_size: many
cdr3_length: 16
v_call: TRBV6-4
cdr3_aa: CASSRLAIGRQETQYF
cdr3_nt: TGTGCCAGCAGTAGACTAGCGATAGGAAGGCAAGAGACCCAGTACTTC

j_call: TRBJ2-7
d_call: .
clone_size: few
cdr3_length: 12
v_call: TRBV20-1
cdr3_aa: CSARPGAYEQYF
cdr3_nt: TGCAGTGCTAGGCCAGGGGCCTACGAGCAGTACTTC

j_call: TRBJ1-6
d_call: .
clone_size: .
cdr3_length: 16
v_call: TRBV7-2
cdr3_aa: CASSPRVPAYNSPLHF
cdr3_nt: TGTGCCAGCAGCCCCAGGGTTCCGGCCTATAATTCACCTCTCCACTTT

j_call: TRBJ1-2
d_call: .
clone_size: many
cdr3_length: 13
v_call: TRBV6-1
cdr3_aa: CASSEMASRGYTF
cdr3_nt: TGTGCCAGCAGTGAAATGGCCTCGCGTGGCTACACCTTC

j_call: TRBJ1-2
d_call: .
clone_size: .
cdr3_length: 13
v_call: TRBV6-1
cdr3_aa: CASSEMASRGYAF
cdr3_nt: TGTGCCAGCAGTGAAATGGCCTCGCGCGGCTACGCCTTC

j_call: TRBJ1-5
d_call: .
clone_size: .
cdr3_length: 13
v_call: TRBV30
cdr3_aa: CALSSRGPQPQHF
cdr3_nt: TGTGCCCTCTCCTCAAGGGGCCCTCAGCCCCAGCATTTT

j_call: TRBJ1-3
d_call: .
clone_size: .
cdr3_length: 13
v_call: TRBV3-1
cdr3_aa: CASSPDRRNTIYF
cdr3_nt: TGTGCCAGCAGCCCGGACAGAAGAAACACCATATATTTT

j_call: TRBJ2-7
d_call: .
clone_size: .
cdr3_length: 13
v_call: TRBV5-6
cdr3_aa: CASRDQGFYEQYF
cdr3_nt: TGTGCCAGCAGAGATCAGGGATTCTACGAGCAGTACTTC

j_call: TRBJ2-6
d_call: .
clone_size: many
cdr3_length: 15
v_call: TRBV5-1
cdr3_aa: CASYTGGRGANVLTF
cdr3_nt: TGCGCCAGCTACACTGGGGGGCGTGGGGCCAACGTCCTGACTTTC

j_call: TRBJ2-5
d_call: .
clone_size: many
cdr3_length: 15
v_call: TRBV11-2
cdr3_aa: CASSPFPEGQETQYF
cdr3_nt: TGTGCCAGCAGCCCCTTCCCCGAAGGCCAAGAGACCCAGTACTTC

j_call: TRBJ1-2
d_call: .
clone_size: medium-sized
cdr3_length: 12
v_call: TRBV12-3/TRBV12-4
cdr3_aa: CASSVTVRGYTF
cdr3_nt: TGTGCCAGCAGTGTCACGGTCCGTGGCTACACCTTC

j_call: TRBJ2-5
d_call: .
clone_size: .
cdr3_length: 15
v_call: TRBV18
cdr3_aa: CASSPPGRQGETQYF
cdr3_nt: TGTGCCAGCTCACCTCCGGGACGTCAGGGAGAGACCCAGTACTTC

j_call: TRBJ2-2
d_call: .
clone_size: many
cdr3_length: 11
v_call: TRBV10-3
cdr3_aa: CAISDAGELFF
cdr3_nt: TGTGCCATCAGTGATGCCGGGGAGCTGTTTTTT

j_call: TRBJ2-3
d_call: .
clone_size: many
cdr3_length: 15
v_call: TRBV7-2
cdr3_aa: CASSLVIDSRGTQYF
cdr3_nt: TGTGCCAGCAGCTTAGTGATTGACTCCCGAGGTACGCAGTATTTT

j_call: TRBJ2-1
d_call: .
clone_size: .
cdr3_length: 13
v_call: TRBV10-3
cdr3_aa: CAISVRQNNEQFF
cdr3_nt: TGTGCCATCAGTGTAAGACAAAACAATGAGCAGTTCTTC

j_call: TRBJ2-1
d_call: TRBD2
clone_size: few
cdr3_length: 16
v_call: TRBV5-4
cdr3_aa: CASSPAGGGAFGEQFF
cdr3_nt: TGTGCCAGCAGCCCGGCGGGCGGGGGGGCCTTTGGTGAGCAGTTCTTC

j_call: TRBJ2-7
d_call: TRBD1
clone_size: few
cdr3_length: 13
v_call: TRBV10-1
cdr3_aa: CASSPGQAYEQYF
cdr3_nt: TGCGCCAGCAGCCCGGGACAGGCCTACGAGCAGTACTTC

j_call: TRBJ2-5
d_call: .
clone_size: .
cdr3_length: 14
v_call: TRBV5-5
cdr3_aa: CASSPPVGTETQYF
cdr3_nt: TGTGCCAGCAGCCCCCCGGTAGGGACGGAGACCCAGTACTTC

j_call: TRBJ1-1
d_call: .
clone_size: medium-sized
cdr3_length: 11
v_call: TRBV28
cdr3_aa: CATDLQGSAFF
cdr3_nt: TGTGCCACGGACCTACAGGGATCAGCTTTCTTT

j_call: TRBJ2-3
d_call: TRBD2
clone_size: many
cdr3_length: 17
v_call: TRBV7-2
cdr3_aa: CASSWASSGGAGDTQYF
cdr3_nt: TGTGCCAGCAGCTGGGCTTCTAGCGGGGGGGCCGGAGATACGCAGTATTTT

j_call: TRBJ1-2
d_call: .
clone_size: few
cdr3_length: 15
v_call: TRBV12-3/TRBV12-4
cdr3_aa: CASSLSAGDDYGYTF
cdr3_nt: TGTGCCAGCAGTTTGAGCGCAGGGGACGACTACGGCTACACCTTC

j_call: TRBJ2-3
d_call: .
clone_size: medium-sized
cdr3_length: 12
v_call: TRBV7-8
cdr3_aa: CASTSNEDTQYF
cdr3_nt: TGTGCCAGCACCTCTAACGAGGATACGCAGTATTTT

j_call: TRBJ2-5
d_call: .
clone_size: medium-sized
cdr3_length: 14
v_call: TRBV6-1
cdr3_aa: CASSDLGRGETQYF
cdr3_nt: TGTGCCAGCAGTGACTTAGGGAGGGGGGAGACCCAGTACTTC

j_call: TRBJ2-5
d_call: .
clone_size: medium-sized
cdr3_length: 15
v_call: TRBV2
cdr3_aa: CASSEFRQGGETQYF
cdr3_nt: TGTGCCAGCAGTGAGTTTCGGCAGGGCGGGGAGACCCAGTACTTC

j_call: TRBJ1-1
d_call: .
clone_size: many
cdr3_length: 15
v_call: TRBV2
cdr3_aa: CASSQGMVMNTEAFF
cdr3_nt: TGTGCCAGCAGTCAAGGCATGGTCATGAACACTGAAGCTTTCTTT

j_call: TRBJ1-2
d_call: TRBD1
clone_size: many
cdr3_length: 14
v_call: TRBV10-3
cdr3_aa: CAISEGQGDPGYTF
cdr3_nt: TGTGCCATCAGTGAGGGACAGGGGGATCCTGGCTACACCTTC